The 9 T cell receptor beta chains below all came from one sample that was sequenced in a study of long-term antiretroviral therapy in people with HIV. At the survey level, the v3.0 immunoSEQ assay was run. Sequencing used immunoSEQ multiplex PCR; TCRdb keeps in-frame clones, though not all of them. The sample records 9,500 to 15,000 clones, 70% to 85% being singletons. This specimen consisted of unsorted PBMCs, obtained 3 to 3.2 years before starting antiretroviral therapy. The receptors here all came from a man between 35 and 55 years old with HIV.

This clone has a handful of counts. This sample includes further DNA sequences coding for the same CDR3. The V and J genes are TRBV5-1 and TRBJ2-7; the D is unclear. In germline, CDR1 is SGHRS, CDR2 YFSETQ. This CDR3 has 11 amino acids. V was cut by 3 bases and J by 6 bases, with 7 bases left in between. CDR3 in amino acids: CASSSGIEQYF. The DNA of the CDR3 is TGCGCCAGCAGCTCAGGTATCGAGCAGTACTTC.

V gene TRBV28 combines with J gene TRBJ2-7; D remains ambiguous. Germline V lookup: CDR1 MDHEN, CDR2 SYDVKM. The CDR3 is 14 residues long. Trimming stripped 2 bases from V and 2 bases from J, with 10 bases between. Here the CDR3 reads CASSLIVFPYEQYF. CDR3 DNA: TGTGCCAGCAGTTTAATCGTGTTTCCCTACGAGCAGTACTTC.

The chain is built from TRBV4-3 and TRBJ2-5, with D possibly matching TRBD2 (6 bases). The DNA end is more similar to TRBJ2-7, so the J call may be wrong. CDR1 and CDR2 from the germline V gene are LGHNA and YSLEER. This CDR3 has 14 residues. The CDR3 DNA reads TGCGCCAGCAGCCAAGGAAGGAGGGCGTACGAGCAGTACTTC. The encoded protein is CASSQGRRAYEQYF.

V usage is TRBV27 and J usage is TRBJ2-7; D is perhaps TRBD2 (5 bases). Trimming pared 5 bases from V and 0 bases from J, leaving 11 bases between. This CDR3 has 14 amino acids. Germline lookup yields CDR1 MNHEY and CDR2 SMNVEV (reference sequence). As DNA, the CDR3 is TGTGCCAGCAGTATAAGAGGGAGCTCCTACGAGCAGTACTTC. Protein product: CASSIRGSSYEQYF.

This clone is medium-sized (0.01 to 0.1%) by share. The J gene is TRBJ2-4, the V gene TRBV30; 7 bases fit TRBD2. There are 18 residues in the CDR3. The V and J ends lost 0 bases and 1 base, in that order; junction bases with no gene match: 12. Germline V lookup: CDR1 GTSNPN, CDR2 SVGIG (reference sequence). CDR3: CAWSVSIGRERAKNIQYF. The CDR3 region has the DNA TGTGCCTGGAGTGTATCCATCGGGCGGGAGAGGGCCAAAAACATTCAGTACTTC.

This clone was seen once. The rearrangement uses TRBV5-5 and TRBJ1-2; TRBD1 aligns across 7 bases. The CDR3 sequence is 16 residues long. Germline V CDR1 and CDR2: SGHKS, YYEKEE (reference sequence). J lost 4 bases, V lost 0 bases, and 9 bases had no gene match. CDR3 loop: CASSLVSLAGGYGYTF. CDR3 DNA: TGTGCCAGCAGCTTGGTTTCTTTGGCAGGGGGCTATGGCTACACCTTC.

CDR3 DNA sequence: TGTGCTAGTGGTTTGGGACAGGGTCAGCCCCAGCATTTT. This gives the protein CASGLGQGQPQHF. The rearrangement links TRBV12-5 to TRBJ1-5, with 7 nucleotides matching TRBD1. The CDR3 loop spans 13 amino acids. Germline values: CDR1 LGHNT, CDR2 FRNRAP. V was pared by 1 base and J by 6 bases, with 0 bases of the junction left unmatched.

The chain is built from TRBV10-2 and TRBJ2-3, with 12 positions matching TRBD2. The germline gives CDR1 WSHSY, CDR2 SAAADI. After removal of 4 bases from V and 6 bases from J, the junction contained 11 bases not matched to a gene. CDR3 length: 17 residues. The CDR3: CASSGLAGDGMSDTQYF. For the CDR3, the DNA is TGCGCCAGCAGTGGACTAGCGGGAGATGGTATGTCTGATACGCAGTATTTT.

This sequence joins TRBV5-4 and TRBJ2-3; 9 bases line up with TRBD2. The length of the CDR3 is 17 residues. V lost 4 bases and J lost 7; bases outside the gene matches: 16. Germline V gene data show CDR1 as SGHNT and CDR2 as YYREEE (reference sequence). DNA of the CDR3: TGTGCCAGCAGCCCCGGGACTAGCCATCGGGGAGGATATACGCAGTATTTT. This translates into CASSPGTSHRGGYTQYF.